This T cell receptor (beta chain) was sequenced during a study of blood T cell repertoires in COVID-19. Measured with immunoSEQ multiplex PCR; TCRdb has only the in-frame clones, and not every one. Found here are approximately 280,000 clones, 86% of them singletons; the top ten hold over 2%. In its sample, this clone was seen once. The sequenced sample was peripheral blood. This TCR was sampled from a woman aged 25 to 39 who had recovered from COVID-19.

CDR3 loop: CAIGEPRETQYF. The CDR3 DNA reads as TGTGCCATCGGGGAGCCGCGAGAGACCCAGTACTTC. The chain has TRBV10-3 and TRBJ2-5; D is perhaps TRBD2 (5 bases). This CDR3 comprises 12 residues. Germline CDR1 is ENHRY and CDR2 is SYGVKD. V was trimmed by 8 bases and J by 4 bases, leaving 11 bases between them.